The T cell receptor (beta chain) under discussion was sequenced for a study of Ad26.COV2.S vaccination and SARS-CoV-2 variants. The count of this clone is one. Treatment here: approximately 18 received Ad26.COV2.S at low or high dose, single or two shots; a few received placebo; per-sample allocation not given. Following the first vaccine or placebo injection, samples were taken on day 63. Trimming cost V 3 bases and J 6 bases; bases outside gene matches: 0. From germline, CDR1 is MRHNA and CDR2 SNTAGT. CDR3 length: 14 residues. Sequencing was performed with immunoSEQ multiplex PCR; in TCRdb, only in-frame clones are kept and a portion is missing. Of about 350,000 clones listed, 85% to 90% are singletons.

This rearrangement joins TRBV6-4 to TRBJ2-1; 12 nucleotides match TRBD2. The starting material was peripheral blood, obtained in a trial of Ad26.COV2.S vaccine versus placebo. The TCR sequence derives from a person aged 18-65 years who received the Ad26.COV2.S COVID-19 vaccine or a placebo. CDR3 sequence reads: CASSETSGSNEQFF. The CDR3 DNA reads TGTGCCAGCAGTGAGACTAGCGGGAGCAATGAGCAGTTCTTC.